The entry below gives a single TCR beta chain sequence along with its context. Antigen unknown. Here immunoSEQ multiplex PCR was the method, and the copy in TCRdb shows in-frame clones only, minus some. In the table there are fewer than 800,000 clones, more than 80% of which are singletons. Specified treatment: some 19 received Ad26.COV2.S at low or high dose, single or two shots; roughly five received placebo; per-sample allocation not given. Following the first vaccine or placebo injection, samples were taken on day 63. SARS-CoV-2 spike from the Wuhan strain was encoded by the vaccine, an Ad26 vector. This specimen comes from a study of Ad26.COV2.S vaccination and SARS-CoV-2 variants. Turning to the study itself: This donor came from the COV1001 trial of Ad26.COV2.S. Overall study findings and caveats: Vaccine recipients posted higher spike-specific TCR breadth than their placebo counterparts.

V was cut by 1 base and J by 4 bases, with 13 bases left in between. Germline lookup yields CDR1 SEHNR and CDR2 FQNEAQ (reference sequence). The CDR3 contains 15 residues. This TCR derives from a person between 18 and 59 years old who received the Ad26.COV2.S COVID-19 vaccine or a placebo. The specimen was peripheral blood, collected in a trial of Ad26.COV2.S vaccine versus placebo. The rearrangement links TRBV7-9 to TRBJ1-2; no reliable D call. CDR3 coding DNA: TGTGCCAGCAGCTTAGATTGGGCGCTCGGCTATGGCTACACCTTC. This sequence encodes CASSLDWALGYGYTF.